Listed below are T cell receptor beta chains from one sample, sequenced in a study of vaccination effects on CD4 cells after COVID-19. Clones were sequenced by immunoSEQ multiplex PCR, and TCRdb holds only the in-frame ones, with some missing. Of over 50,000 clones listed, roughly four fifths are singletons. These receptors are not linked to any known antigen. Source: CD4+ T cells from PBMCs cultured with HCoV-229E spike peptides, taken before COVID-19 vaccination. Every receptor here comes from a human donor who received a COVID-19 vaccine. CDR3s include the opening cysteine and the closing phenylalanine or tryptophan. The D gene is left open where the match is weak. The size entry is marked missing in some rows and otherwise reads once, few, many or a size class.

CDR3 protein: CASSVGGGVSNEKLFF
CDR3 DNA: TGTGCCAGCAGCGTCGGAGGGGGGGTGTCTAATGAAAAACTGTTTTTT
D gene: NA
J gene: TRBJ1-4
clone size: NA
V gene: TRBV9

CDR3 protein: CATSAQGYGSKGELFF
CDR3 DNA: TGTGCCACCAGTGCACAGGGATACGGGAGCAAAGGGGAGCTGTTTTTT
D gene: NA
J gene: TRBJ2-2
clone size: NA
V gene: TRBV24-1

CDR3 protein: CASSVTEDTGELFF
CDR3 DNA: TGTGCCAGCTCAGTGACAGAAGACACCGGGGAGCTGTTTTTT
D gene: NA
J gene: TRBJ2-2
clone size: NA
V gene: TRBV18

CDR3 protein: CASSPSFRELFF
CDR3 DNA: TGTGCCAGCAGTCCATCGTTCCGGGAGCTGTTTTTT
D gene: NA
J gene: TRBJ2-2
clone size: NA
V gene: TRBV28

CDR3 protein: CASRHTGSGANVLTF
CDR3 DNA: TGTGCCAGCAGACATACAGGGTCTGGGGCCAACGTCCTGACTTTC
D gene: NA
J gene: TRBJ2-6
clone size: NA
V gene: TRBV5-4

CDR3 protein: CASSYRAGATDTQYF
CDR3 DNA: TGTGCCAGCAGTTACCGCGCAGGGGCCACAGATACGCAGTATTTT
D gene: NA
J gene: TRBJ2-3
clone size: NA
V gene: TRBV6-5

CDR3 protein: CASSLEGGAYNEQFF
CDR3 DNA: TGCGCCAGCAGCTTGGAGGGGGGGGCCTACAATGAGCAGTTCTTC
D gene: NA
J gene: TRBJ2-1
clone size: once
V gene: TRBV5-1

CDR3 protein: CASSPKGPNTEAFF
CDR3 DNA: TGTGCCAGCAGTCCCAAAGGACCGAACACTGAAGCTTTCTTT
D gene: NA
J gene: TRBJ1-1
clone size: NA
V gene: TRBV27

CDR3 protein: CATSDSDQETQYF
CDR3 DNA: TGTGCCACCAGTGACTCAGACCAAGAGACCCAGTACTTC
D gene: NA
J gene: TRBJ2-5
clone size: NA
V gene: TRBV24-1

CDR3 protein: CASSPPDRKNLHQETQYF
CDR3 DNA: TGTGCCAGCAGTCCCCCGGACAGAAAAAATTTACACCAAGAGACCCAGTACTTC
D gene: NA
J gene: TRBJ2-5
clone size: once
V gene: TRBV6-6

CDR3 protein: CASSLGQRGTPGETQYF
CDR3 DNA: TGTGCCAGCTCACTGGGGCAGCGGGGGACGCCCGGGGAGACCCAGTACTTC
D gene: TRBD2
J gene: TRBJ2-5
clone size: NA
V gene: TRBV18

CDR3 protein: CASVDRAREKLFF
CDR3 DNA: TGTGCCAGCGTGGACAGGGCTCGGGAAAAACTGTTTTTT
D gene: TRBD1
J gene: TRBJ1-4
clone size: NA
V gene: TRBV6-5

CDR3 protein: CASSQDGQSSYNSPLHF
CDR3 DNA: TGTGCCAGCAGCCAAGACGGACAGAGCTCCTATAATTCACCCCTCCACTTT
D gene: NA
J gene: TRBJ1-6
clone size: NA
V gene: TRBV4-2

CDR3 protein: CSARTGSTQYF
CDR3 DNA: TGCAGTGCTCGGACGGGGAGTACGCAGTATTTT
D gene: NA
J gene: TRBJ2-3
clone size: NA
V gene: TRBV20-1

CDR3 protein: CASSFQDTGELFF
CDR3 DNA: TGTGCCAGCAGCTTTCAGGACACCGGGGAGCTGTTTTTT
D gene: NA
J gene: TRBJ2-2
clone size: few
V gene: TRBV5-6

CDR3 protein: CASSFGLNTGELFF
CDR3 DNA: TGTGCCAGCAGCTTCGGCCTGAACACCGGGGAGCTGTTTTTT
D gene: NA
J gene: TRBJ2-2
clone size: NA
V gene: TRBV9

CDR3 protein: CATSDPIDRGDTQYF
CDR3 DNA: TGTGCCACCAGTGATCCTATCGACAGGGGAGATACGCAGTATTTT
D gene: TRBD1
J gene: TRBJ2-3
clone size: NA
V gene: TRBV24-1

CDR3 protein: CASSQDLGREAFF
CDR3 DNA: TGTGCCAGCAGCCAAGATCTTGGTCGTGAAGCTTTCTTT
D gene: NA
J gene: TRBJ1-1
clone size: few
V gene: TRBV14